The 32 T cell receptor beta chains presented below share a single source sample, sequenced in a study of T cell clonotyping in hematopoietic cell transplantation. Only in-frame clones appear in the TCRdb table, and some are missing; sequencing was by immunoSEQ multiplex PCR. The sample shows about 5,700 clones, 90% of them seen only once. The sequencing used peripheral blood mononuclear cells, collected 100 days after allogeneic stem cell transplant. All receptors come from a female patient aged 45-65 years who had an allogeneic stem cell transplant from an unrelated donor, so T cells may come from the graft donor. Some clones in this sample may be carry-over from other donors' samples.

The J gene is TRBJ2-6, the V gene TRBV4-2; D is possibly TRBD1 (6 bases). The CDR3 is 19 amino acids. CDR1 is LGHNA, CDR2 YNFKEQ, per germline. The ends were cut back, 4 bases at V and 0 bases at J, with 19 bases in the middle. CDR3 nucleotides: TGTGCCAGCAGCCCCCAAACGACAGGACAAACCTCTGGGGCCAACGTCCTGACTTTC. Protein sequence: CASSPQTTGQTSGANVLTF.

This chain joins TRBV30 and TRBJ1-2; 7 nucleotides agree with TRBD1. CDR1 and CDR2 from the germline V gene are GTSNPN and SVGIG (reference sequence). CDR3 length: 14 amino acids. The trim removed 5 bases at V and 2 bases at J, leaving 8 bases unmatched. The chain's CDR3 is CAWAGTARNYGYTF. The CDR3 DNA follows: TGTGCCTGGGCGGGGACAGCACGAAACTATGGCTACACCTTC.

The V and J genes are TRBV25-1 and TRBJ2-2, with 10 bases lining up with TRBD1. Germline V gene sequence: CDR1 MGHDK, CDR2 SYGVNS. V lost 2 bases, J lost 3 bases, and 0 bases stayed unmatched. There are 15 residues in the CDR3. CDR3 bases: TGTGCCAGCAGTGAAGGGACAGGGGACACCGGGGAGCTGTTTTTT. This sequence encodes CASSEGTGDTGELFF.

The chain carries TRBV2 and TRBJ1-4; no reliable D call. The CDR3 length is 13 residues. Per germline, CDR1 SNHLY and CDR2 FYNNEI. V dropped 7 bases and J dropped 7 bases, with 13 bases sitting between them. In nucleotides, the CDR3 is TGTGCCAGCAAGGACGGCGGGAGTGAAAAACTGTTTTTT. Protein product: CASKDGGSEKLFF.

This sequence joins TRBV11-3 and TRBJ2-3; TRBD2 matches at 7 bases. The germline gives CDR1 SGHNT, CDR2 YENEEA. The CDR3 contains 14 residues. The J segment lost 3 bases and the V segment lost 5 bases, leaving 5 bases of the junction unmatched. CDR3 nucleotide sequence: TGTGCCAGCAGCCTCGGACTAGATACAGATACGCAGTATTTT. Its protein is CASSLGLDTDTQYF.

This clone showed up just once. The chain joins TRBV28 to TRBJ1-2; 7 bases line up with TRBD1. Germline loops: CDR1 MDHEN, CDR2 SYDVKM. Germline trimming cut 3 bases from V and 7 bases from J; bases unmatched to any gene: 5. The CDR3 has 13 residues. The CDR3 reads CASSLARGLGYTF. The CDR3 DNA is TGTGCCAGCAGTTTGGCGAGGGGGCTTGGCTACACCTTC.

J is TRBJ1-1 and V is TRBV7-9; 7 bases agree with TRBD1. Germline V gene lookup returns CDR1 SEHNR and CDR2 FQNEAQ (reference sequence). The length of the CDR3 is 14 residues. After removal of 8 bases from V and 0 bases from J, the junction contained 6 bases not matched to a gene. The CDR3 here is CASGNRGMNTEAFF. CDR3 DNA sequence: TGTGCCAGCGGGAACAGGGGTATGAACACTGAAGCTTTCTTT.

The chain links TRBV5-5 to TRBJ1-2; D unresolved. CDR3 size: 13 residues. CDR1 and CDR2 from the germline V gene are SGHKS and YYEKEE (reference sequence). The V gene lost 3 bases and the J gene lost 2 bases, with 8 bases spanning the gap. The CDR3 loop reads CASSSTENYGYTF. In DNA, the CDR3 is TGTGCCAGCAGCTCGACCGAAAACTATGGCTACACCTTC.

The CDR3 nucleotides are TGTGCCAGCAGTCCATTAGCGGGAGGACTAGAGACCCAGTACTTC. Its protein product is CASSPLAGGLETQYF. The chain employs TRBV28 and TRBJ2-5, with 10 bases lining up with TRBD2. CDR3 length equals 15 residues. The V gene end was trimmed by 5 bases and the J gene end by 4 bases; junction bases not matched to a gene: 7. Germline-derived CDR1 and CDR2 are MDHEN and SYDVKM.

This chain connects TRBV7-3 to TRBJ2-5, with 12 bases aligning to TRBD1. V lost 5 bases, J lost 5 bases, and 9 bases stayed unmatched. The CDR3 spans 16 residues. The germline V gene has CDR1 SGHTA and CDR2 FQGTGA. CDR3 in amino acids: CASSASGTGGTETQYF. CDR3 bases: TGTGCCAGCAGCGCCTCCGGGACAGGGGGCACGGAGACCCAGTACTTC.

The chain joins TRBV4-1 to TRBJ1-5; D perhaps matches TRBD1 (5 bases). The CDR3 is 16 residues long. The germline V and J ends were trimmed by 0 bases and 2 bases, with 11 bases remaining between them. Per the germline V gene, CDR1 is MGHRA and CDR2 is YSYEKL. The CDR3 DNA is TGCGCCAGCAGCCAAGATGGGGGACTTGGCAATCAGCCCCAGCATTTT. This gives the protein CASSQDGGLGNQPQHF.

V is TRBV19 and J is TRBJ1-3, with D unresolved. There are 14 residues in the CDR3. Deletions cut 1 base from V and 3 bases from J, with 7 bases between. Germline V lookup: CDR1 LNHDA, CDR2 SQIVND (reference sequence). In DNA form, the CDR3 reads TGTGCCAGTAGTATAGGGGCCCATGGAAACACCATATATTTT. It translates to CASSIGAHGNTIYF.

The table lists this clone with a count of one. The chain employs TRBV6-6 and TRBJ1-1; D gene ambiguous. This CDR3 contains 10 residues. V lost 8 bases, J lost 8 bases, and 9 bases lay in between. Germline V CDR1 and CDR2: MNHNY, SVGAGI (reference sequence). The CDR3 bases are TGTGCCAGCCGGGGAGCCGAAGCTTTCTTT. Amino acids: CASRGAEAFF.

J is TRBJ1-2 and V is TRBV9; 7 positions agree with TRBD1. Losses at the gene ends were 6 bases for V and 5 bases for J; bases not matched to a gene: 10. The CDR3 extends over 14 amino acids. In germline, CDR1 is SGDLS, CDR2 YYNGEE. For the CDR3, the DNA is TGTGCCAGCACCCCGGGACAGAGCCTTTATGGCTACACCTTC. It translates to CASTPGQSLYGYTF.

In this sample, this clone turned up a few times. The chain couples TRBV6-5 to TRBJ1-1; the D gene is possibly TRBD1 (5 bases). Germline V gene lookup returns CDR1 MNHEY and CDR2 SVGAGI. The CDR3 extends over 14 amino acids. V lost 6 bases to trimming and J lost 1 base, with 12 bases between them. The DNA for the CDR3 is TGTGCCAGCAGCATGTCTGACAGGAACACTGAAGCTTTCTTT. Protein: CASSMSDRNTEAFF.

Concerning this clone: At one of its ends the junction is not consistent with the germline gene, which may arise from a read error. The rearrangement uses TRBV30 and TRBJ1-3; 7 nucleotides align to TRBD1. Germline-derived CDR1 and CDR2 are GTSNPN and SVGIG (reference sequence). The CDR3 is 13 amino acids. DNA for the CDR3: TGTGCCTGGCAGACAGGGCCTGGGAACACCATATATTTT. Translating it yields CAWQTGPGNTIYF.

This chain links TRBV9 with TRBJ2-2; possibly TRBD1 for D (6 bases). Trimming pared 6 bases from V and 0 bases from J, leaving 12 bases between. The length of the CDR3 is 15 residues. From germline, CDR1 is SGDLS and CDR2 YYNGEE. CDR3 sequence (DNA): TGTGCCAGCACCCGGGACACAGCGAACACCGGGGAGCTGTTTTTT. Amino acid sequence: CASTRDTANTGELFF.

The chain combines TRBV29-1 with TRBJ1-3, with D possibly being TRBD1 (5 bases). Trimming took 7 bases from V and 6 from J, leaving 16 bases between them. Germline V gene lookup returns CDR1 SQVTM and CDR2 ANQGSEA. This CDR3 is built from 13 residues. The CDR3 DNA reads as TGCAGCGCCGGGGGTTGGGGTGCAAACACCATATATTTT. This gives the protein CSAGGWGANTIYF.

The gene calls are TRBV4-2 and TRBJ2-1; 10 positions agree with TRBD2. The J segment lost 6 bases and the V segment lost 3 bases, leaving 5 bases of the junction unmatched. The V gene's germline CDR1 is LGHNA and CDR2 YNFKEQ. The CDR3 totals 15 residues. CDR3 amino acids: CASSHGASGGNEQFF. In nucleotides, the CDR3 is TGTGCCAGCAGCCACGGCGCTAGCGGGGGCAATGAGCAGTTCTTC.

The chain recombines TRBV7-2 with TRBJ1-5, with 7 bases fitting TRBD1. The CDR3 runs to 16 residues. V was clipped by 4 bases and J by 4 bases; unmatched bases: 10. Germline V lookup: CDR1 SGHTA, CDR2 FQGNSA. CDR3 DNA: TGTGCCAGCAGCTCTCCAGACAGGGCAGGTAATCAGCCCCAGCATTTT. This encodes CASSSPDRAGNQPQHF.

The V call is TRBV30, the J call TRBJ2-3; a possible D gene is TRBD2 (7 bases). Per the germline V gene, CDR1 is GTSNPN and CDR2 is SVGIG (reference sequence). V gave up 5 bases and J gave up 4 bases, with 10 bases separating them. The CDR3 has 12 amino acids. CDR3 in amino acids: CAWVGGPDTQYF. DNA of the CDR3: TGTGCCTGGGTGGGGGGGCCAGATACGCAGTATTTT. The variable domain in full, with the rest retrieved from reference TRBV30 and TRBJ2-3, is SQTIHQWPATLVQPVGSPLSLECTVEGTSNPNLYWYRQAAGRGLQLLFYSVGIGQISSEVPQNLSASRPQDRQFILSSKKLLLSDSGFYLCAWVGGPDTQYFGPGTRLTVL.

This rearrangement joins TRBV2 to TRBJ1-5; a weak D match, TRBD1 (6 bases). V dropped 4 bases and J dropped 4 bases, with 8 bases sitting between them. The CDR3 totals 13 residues. CDR1 and CDR2 (germline): SNHLY, FYNNEI. CDR3 in DNA: TGTGCCAGCAGTGGGACAGAAAATCAGCCCCAGCATTTT. It codes for CASSGTENQPQHF.

The genes are TRBV7-9 and TRBJ1-2; 7 nucleotides agree with TRBD1. The CDR3 runs to 16 residues. V shed 4 bases, J shed 0 bases, and the junction held 8 bases outside the gene matches. Germline V gene data show CDR1 as SEHNR and CDR2 as FQNEAQ (reference sequence). The CDR3 nucleotides are TGTGCCAGCAGCTCGTCCGGGACAGAGACTAACTATGGCTACACCTTC. Translating it yields CASSSSGTETNYGYTF.

The CDR3 protein is CSVNGRVNSPLHF. DNA of the CDR3: TGCAGCGTTAATGGCAGGGTAAACTCACCCCTCCACTTT. This sequence joins TRBV29-1 and TRBJ1-6, with a tentative D call TRBD1 (5 bases). Germline V CDR1 and CDR2: SQVTM, ANQGSEA. The CDR3 totals 13 residues. V dropped 5 bases and J dropped 10 bases, with 15 bases sitting between them. The full variable domain, completed using reference TRBV29-1 and TRBJ1-6, is SAVISQKPSRDICQRGTSLTIQCQVDSQVTMMFWYRQQPGQSLTLIATANQGSEATYESGFVIDKFPISRPNLTFSTLTVSNMSPEDSSIYLCSVNGRVNSPLHFGNGTRLTVT.

V gene TRBV30 combines with J gene TRBJ2-3; 7 bases agree with TRBD1. Germline CDR1 is GTSNPN and CDR2 is SVGIG (reference sequence). With V trimmed by 7 bases and J by 6 bases, 10 bases remained unmatched. The CDR3 has 13 amino acids. The CDR3 loop reads CAFGRGGRDTQYF. The CDR3 nucleotides are TGTGCCTTCGGACGAGGGGGCAGGGATACGCAGTATTTT.

The rearrangement joins TRBV29-1 to TRBJ1-1; the D is unclear. V gave up 7 bases and J gave up 4 bases, with 25 bases separating them. This CDR3 has 16 residues. Germline lookup yields CDR1 SQVTM and CDR2 ANQGSEA. The CDR3 sequence: CSGSSPPGLRATEAFF. The CDR3 DNA reads TGCAGCGGCAGTTCACCACCGGGCCTCAGAGCCACTGAAGCTTTCTTT.

In this sample, this clone is medium-sized. This chain links TRBV19 with TRBJ2-5; D perhaps matches TRBD1 (6 bases). The CDR3 is 13 residues long. Trimming stripped 5 bases from V and 2 bases from J, with 9 bases between. Looked up from germline, CDR1 is LNHDA and CDR2 is SQIVND (reference sequence). The CDR3 nucleotides are TGTGCCAGTAGTCTGGACAGTCAAGAGACCCAGTACTTC. Protein sequence: CASSLDSQETQYF. Looking up the rest from reference TRBV19 and TRBJ2-5 gives the full variable domain: DGGITQSPKYLFRKEGQNVTLSCEQNLNHDAMYWYRQDPGQGLRLIYYSQIVNDFQKGDIAEGYSVSREKKESFPLTVTSAQKNPTAFYLCASSLDSQETQYFGPGTRLLVL.

The CDR3 DNA reads TGTGCCAGCAGTTTATCAGGGAGCAATCAGCCCCAGCATTTT. This gives the protein CASSLSGSNQPQHF. The chain recombines TRBV28 with TRBJ1-5; perhaps TRBD1 as D (5 bases). The CDR3 consists of 14 residues. Germline loops: CDR1 MDHEN, CDR2 SYDVKM. V lost 1 base to trimming and J lost 1 base, with 5 bases between them.

The chain couples TRBV2 to TRBJ1-4; a possible D gene is TRBD1 (5 bases). Germline V gene sequence: CDR1 SNHLY, CDR2 FYNNEI. Trimming stripped 3 bases from V and 6 bases from J, with 11 bases between. The CDR3 has 14 amino acids. CDR3 amino acids: CASSDQGRDEKLFF. The CDR3, as DNA: TGTGCCAGCAGTGACCAGGGTCGCGATGAAAAACTGTTTTTT.

CDR3 region: CASSYSGELFF. CDR3 nucleotides: TGTGCCAGCAGTTACTCCGGGGAGCTGTTTTTT. The V and J genes are TRBV2 and TRBJ2-2, with D unresolved. Trimming stripped 5 bases from V and 6 bases from J, with 4 bases between. The CDR3 totals 11 residues. CDR1 is SNHLY and CDR2 is FYNNEI in the germline V gene.

Concerning this clone itself: Mismatch with germline at one junction end may stem from a read error. This chain connects TRBV2 to TRBJ1-5, with D unclear. The CDR3 extends over 14 amino acids. The germline V gene has CDR1 SNHLY and CDR2 FYNNEI. The CDR3 is CASREGESNQPQHF. The CDR3 DNA follows: TGTGCCAGCAGAGAAGGAGAGAGCAATCAGCCCCAGCATTTT. Full variable domain (remainder filled in from reference TRBV2 and TRBJ1-5): EPEVTQTPSHQVTQMGQEVILRCVPISNHLYFYWYRQILGQKVEFLVSFYNNEISEKSEIFDDQFSVERPDGSNFTLKIRSTKLEDSAMYFCASREGESNQPQHFGDGTRLSIL.

CDR3 coding DNA: TGTGCCATCAGTGAGACAGGGGGAAATTCACCCCTCCACTTT. Translated: CAISETGGNSPLHF. The chain couples TRBV10-3 to TRBJ1-6; 8 nucleotides agree with TRBD1. Per the germline V gene, CDR1 is ENHRY and CDR2 is SYGVKD. The V and J ends lost 2 bases and 7 bases, in that order; junction bases with no gene match: 1. The length of the CDR3 is 14 residues.